The 24 T cell receptor beta chains below come from one sample, sequenced in a study of OX40 agonist ivuxolimab in advanced cancers. Some clones are missing from TCRdb's copy, which holds only in-frame ones; the method was immunoSEQ multiplex PCR. The sample lists fewer than 90,000 clones, about nine tenths seen once, with 0.24% in the top ten. The source material was CD4+ or CD8+ T cells sorted from blood, sampled in a trial of the OX40 agonist ivuxolimab. The receptors stem from an adult with an advanced solid tumor such as melanoma, head and neck, liver or kidney cancer.

This rearrangement joins TRBV4-1 to TRBJ1-5; D perhaps matches TRBD1 (6 bases). The CDR3 runs 15 residues. Trimming shortened V by 5 bases and J by 8 bases, and 19 bases separated the two germline ends. Germline V lookup: CDR1 MGHRA, CDR2 YSYEKL. The CDR3 region is CASSKRTAEVEPQHF. The CDR3 coding sequence is TGCGCCAGCAGCAAACGGACAGCAGAAGTGGAGCCCCAGCATTTT.

The chain joins TRBV5-4 to TRBJ2-7; 7 positions agree with TRBD1. CDR1 and CDR2 from the germline V gene are SGHNT and YYREEE (reference sequence). The CDR3 is made up of 12 amino acids. V was pared by 3 bases and J by 7 bases, with 4 bases of the junction left unmatched. CDR3: CASSSQGWEQYF. CDR3 bases: TGTGCCAGCAGCTCACAGGGGTGGGAGCAGTACTTC.

The chain recombines TRBV2 with TRBJ2-7; TRBD1 matches 7 bases. Germline-derived CDR1 and CDR2 are SNHLY and FYNNEI. V lost 0 bases and J lost 2; bases outside the gene matches: 7. The CDR3 is 16 amino acids. The chain's CDR3 is CASSEAWDRLTYEQYF. The CDR3 nucleotides are TGTGCCAGCAGTGAAGCTTGGGACAGATTAACCTACGAGCAGTACTTC.

The genes are TRBV5-1 and TRBJ1-1; no firm D call. This CDR3 has 13 residues. V gave up 4 bases and J gave up 8 bases, with 15 bases separating them. In germline, CDR1 is SGHRS, CDR2 YFSETQ. The chain's CDR3 is CASSVDDTLEAFF. The CDR3, as DNA: TGCGCCAGCAGCGTGGACGACACGTTGGAAGCTTTCTTT.

V gene TRBV28 combines with J gene TRBJ1-4; weak D call: TRBD1 (6 bases). The CDR3 has 20 residues. CDR1 is MDHEN, CDR2 SYDVKM, per germline. Trimming pared 5 bases from V and 3 bases from J, leaving 28 bases between. This chain's CDR3 is CASSPGFSQFWGAPNEKLFF. The CDR3 DNA follows: TGTGCCAGCAGTCCAGGGTTCAGCCAGTTTTGGGGGGCGCCTAATGAAAAACTGTTTTTT.

The CDR3 region is CASSTRHQNTEAFF. CDR3 DNA sequence: TGTGCCAGCAGTACCCGTCACCAGAACACTGAAGCTTTCTTT. This sequence joins TRBV25-1 and TRBJ1-1, with D unresolved. The CDR3 is 14 residues long. Germline values: CDR1 MGHDK, CDR2 SYGVNS. Trimming pared 5 bases from V and 1 base from J, leaving 11 bases between. Full variable domain (remainder filled in from reference TRBV25-1 and TRBJ1-1): EADIYQTPRYLVIGTGKKITLECSQTMGHDKMYWYQQDPGMELHLIHYSYGVNSTEKGDLSSESTVSRIRTEHFPLTLESARPSHTSQYLCASSTRHQNTEAFFGQGTRLTVV.

The chain employs TRBV15 and TRBJ1-2; TRBD1 matches 7 bases. Germline V gene data show CDR1 as LNHNV and CDR2 as YYDKDF (reference sequence). Trimming at V came to 1 base and at J to 5 bases, leaving 4 bases not matched to a gene. CDR3 length equals 14 residues. CDR3 sequence: CATSRADRAYGYTF. In DNA form, the CDR3 reads TGTGCCACCAGCAGAGCCGACAGGGCTTATGGCTACACCTTC.

This clone was recorded only once. CDR3 in amino acids: CASRTPGLYEQYF. CDR3 DNA sequence: TGTGCCAGCAGGACCCCCGGGCTCTACGAGCAGTACTTC. The rearrangement uses TRBV6-5 and TRBJ2-7; D unclear. Trimming left V 6 bases short and J 3 bases short, with 12 bases between. CDR3 length equals 13 residues. Germline CDR1 reads MNHEY; CDR2 reads SVGAGI.

J is TRBJ1-2 and V is TRBV28; possible D gene TRBD1, 6 bases. Germline V gene lookup returns CDR1 MDHEN and CDR2 SYDVKM. The CDR3 covers 13 residues. The V gene lost 6 bases and the J gene lost 5 bases, with 13 bases spanning the gap. The DNA of the CDR3 is TGTGCCAGCAGCCTACAGGGAGGATATGGCTACACCTTC. This codes for CASSLQGGYGYTF.

This chain connects TRBV18 to TRBJ2-5; D is uncertain. V was clipped by 4 bases and J by 2 bases, with 14 bases between them. Germline V gene lookup returns CDR1 KGHSH and CDR2 LQKENI. CDR3 size: 15 residues. CDR3 nucleotide sequence: TGTGCCAGCTCACATGATTCACTTCATCAAGAGACCCAGTACTTC. Translation gives CASSHDSLHQETQYF.

The chain is built from TRBV6-5 and TRBJ2-1; TRBD2 aligns across 8 bases. CDR3 size: 15 residues. The junction had 0 bases not matched to a gene; V was cut back by 0 bases and J by 2 bases. The germline CDR1 and CDR2 sequences are MNHEY and SVGAGI. CDR3 region: CASSYSSGTYNEQFF. CDR3 bases: TGTGCCAGCAGTTACTCTAGCGGGACCTACAATGAGCAGTTCTTC.

The table lists this clone with a count of one. The chain employs TRBV5-1 and TRBJ2-3, with 11 bases lining up with TRBD1. The junction had 8 bases not matched to a gene; V was cut back by 2 bases and J by 6 bases. The CDR3 loop spans 16 amino acids. Per the germline V gene, CDR1 is SGHRS and CDR2 is YFSETQ. CDR3 loop: CASSLWDRGFGDTQYF. Written as DNA, the CDR3 is TGCGCCAGCAGCTTATGGGACAGGGGGTTTGGTGATACGCAGTATTTT.

This clone was observed once. V is TRBV5-4 and J is TRBJ2-7; 11 bases line up with TRBD2. CDR1 and CDR2 (germline): SGHNT, YYREEE (reference sequence). CDR3 length equals 17 residues. The trim removed 4 bases at V and 2 bases at J, leaving 11 bases unmatched. CDR3 bases: TGTGCCAGCAGCCCACCTCCACTAGCGGGGGTCACCTACGAGCAGTACTTC. Amino acids: CASSPPPLAGVTYEQYF.

This clone has a single count. The chain has TRBV10-2 and TRBJ2-3, with D unclear. The CDR3 loop spans 17 amino acids. The V end lost 0 bases, the J end lost 2 bases, and 15 bases lay between the germline ends. Per the germline V gene, CDR1 is WSHSY and CDR2 is SAAADI. The CDR3 region is CASSESKGFLTTDTQYF. The DNA for the CDR3 is TGCGCCAGCAGTGAGTCGAAAGGATTTTTGACCACAGATACGCAGTATTTT.

The gene calls are TRBV5-4 and TRBJ2-1, with TRBD2 identical over 10 bases. CDR1 and CDR2 from the germline V gene are SGHNT and YYREEE (reference sequence). The junction had 6 bases not matched to a gene; V was cut back by 4 bases and J by 5 bases. The CDR3 spans 15 residues. CDR3 nucleotides: TGTGCCAGCAGCCACTGGACTAGCGGTGACAATGAGCAGTTCTTC. Its protein product is CASSHWTSGDNEQFF.

The chain couples TRBV7-2 to TRBJ2-2, with D uncertain. This CDR3 is built from 16 residues. Germline assignment: CDR1 SGHTA and CDR2 FQGNSA. Trimming removed 0 bases from V and 0 bases from J, with 8 bases in between. The CDR3 loop is CASSLAAVTNTGELFF. The CDR3 region has the DNA TGTGCCAGCAGCTTAGCGGCAGTTACGAACACCGGGGAGCTGTTTTTT.

The rearrangement joins TRBV7-9 to TRBJ1-2; no reliable D call. CDR1 and CDR2 (germline): SEHNR, FQNEAQ (reference sequence). This CDR3 has 14 residues. The ends were cut back, 1 base at V and 6 bases at J, with 12 bases in the middle. CDR3 sequence (DNA): TGTGCCAGCAGCTTAGGCGTAGGAAGGAATGGCTACACCTTC. Translating it yields CASSLGVGRNGYTF. Full variable domain (rest looked up from reference TRBV7-9 and TRBJ1-2): DTGVSQNPRHKITKRGQNVTFRCDPISEHNRLYWYRQTLGQGPEFLTYFQNEAQLEKSRLLSDRFSAERPKGSFSTLEIQRTEQGDSAMYLCASSLGVGRNGYTFGSGTRLTVV.

This chain connects TRBV2 to TRBJ2-5; 10 positions agree with TRBD1. With V trimmed by 4 bases and J by 2 bases, 7 bases remained unmatched. CDR1 SNHLY and CDR2 FYNNEI come from the germline V gene. This CDR3 has 16 residues. Here the CDR3 DNA reads TGTGCCAGCAGTGGTGGGCGACAGGGGGCTCAAGAGACCCAGTACTTC. It translates to CASSGGRQGAQETQYF.

Only a few counts were recorded for this clone. This chain joins TRBV19 and TRBJ1-2; possibly TRBD1 for D (6 bases). Germline loops: CDR1 LNHDA, CDR2 SQIVND (reference sequence). This CDR3 is built from 15 residues. V lost 5 bases, J lost 4 bases, and 17 bases lay in between. The CDR3 DNA follows: TGTGCCAGTAGTTCCAATGGCAGGGGATCCTATGGCTACACCTTC. Translation: CASSSNGRGSYGYTF.

This clone occurred a few times. The chain uses TRBV6-5 and TRBJ1-1; perhaps TRBD1 as D (5 bases). V shed 4 bases and J shed 4 bases, with 13 bases lying between them. Germline loops: CDR1 MNHEY, CDR2 SVGAGI. The length of the CDR3 is 14 residues. DNA for the CDR3: TGTGCCAGCAGTTCCACCCAGGGAGTCACTGAAGCTTTCTTT. Translating gives CASSSTQGVTEAFF.

The V call is TRBV18, the J call TRBJ2-2; D possibly corresponds to TRBD2 (5 bases). CDR3 size: 15 residues. Germline V CDR1 and CDR2: KGHSH, LQKENI. V lost 3 bases and J 0 bases, leaving 8 bases between the germline ends. The CDR3 bases are TGTGCCAGCTCACCGGAGAGGGCGAACACCGGGGAGCTGTTTTTT. Translating it yields CASSPERANTGELFF.

The genes are TRBV5-1 and TRBJ1-1, with D maybe TRBD1 (5 bases). Germline V gives CDR1 SGHRS, CDR2 YFSETQ. There are 14 residues in the CDR3. V was pared by 0 bases and J by 2 bases, with 8 bases between. The CDR3: CASSLEGQNTEAFF. The DNA for the CDR3 is TGCGCCAGCAGCTTGGAGGGGCAAAACACTGAAGCTTTCTTT.

The chain carries TRBV5-1 and TRBJ2-5, with D perhaps TRBD2 (6 bases). The CDR3 is 16 amino acids. The germline V gene encodes CDR1 SGHRS and CDR2 YFSETQ. V lost 4 bases to trimming and J lost 2 bases, with 18 bases between them. The CDR3 bases are TGCGCCAGCAGCCCCTCCTCGACTAGTAAACAAGAGACCCAGTACTTC. Amino acid sequence: CASSPSSTSKQETQYF. Filled out from reference TRBV5-1 and TRBJ2-5, the complete variable domain reads KAGVTQTPRYLIKTRGQQVTLSCSPISGHRSVSWYQQTPGQGLQFLFEYFSETQRNKGNFPGRFSGRQFSNSRSEMNVSTLELGDSALYLCASSPSSTSKQETQYFGPGTRLLVL.

This sequence joins TRBV5-4 and TRBJ1-6; unclear D gene. The V and J ends lost 4 bases and 8 bases respectively, with 13 bases between them. The germline V gene has CDR1 SGHNT and CDR2 YYREEE (reference sequence). This CDR3 region has 14 residues. The DNA of the CDR3 is TGTGCCAGCAGCCCCGGGCCTCAGGATTCACCCCTCCACTTT. This translates into CASSPGPQDSPLHF.